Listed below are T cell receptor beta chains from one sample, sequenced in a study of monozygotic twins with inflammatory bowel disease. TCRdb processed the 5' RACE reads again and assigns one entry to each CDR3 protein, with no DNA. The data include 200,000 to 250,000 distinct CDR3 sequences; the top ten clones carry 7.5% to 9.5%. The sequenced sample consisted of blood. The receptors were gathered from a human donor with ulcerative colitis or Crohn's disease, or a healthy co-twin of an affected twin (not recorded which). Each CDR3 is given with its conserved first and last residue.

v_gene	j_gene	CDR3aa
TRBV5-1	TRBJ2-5	CASSPGTGIATQYF
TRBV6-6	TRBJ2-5	CASSLYSARETQYF
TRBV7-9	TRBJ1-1	CASSSYIGRENTEAFF
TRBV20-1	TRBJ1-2	CAGTENVYGYTF
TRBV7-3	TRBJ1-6	CASSFDANRDLNSPLHF
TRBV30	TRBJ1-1	CAWSQGALTEAFF
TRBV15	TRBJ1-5	CATSRGRTGNSGQPQHF
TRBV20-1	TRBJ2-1	CSARASAGVGNEQFF
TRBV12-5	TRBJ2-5	CASPTSGGLQETQYF
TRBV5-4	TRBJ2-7	CASSSSAGGWGEQYF
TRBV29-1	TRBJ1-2	CSVESRQGAYGYTF
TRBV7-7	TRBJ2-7	CASSLGEAYEQYF